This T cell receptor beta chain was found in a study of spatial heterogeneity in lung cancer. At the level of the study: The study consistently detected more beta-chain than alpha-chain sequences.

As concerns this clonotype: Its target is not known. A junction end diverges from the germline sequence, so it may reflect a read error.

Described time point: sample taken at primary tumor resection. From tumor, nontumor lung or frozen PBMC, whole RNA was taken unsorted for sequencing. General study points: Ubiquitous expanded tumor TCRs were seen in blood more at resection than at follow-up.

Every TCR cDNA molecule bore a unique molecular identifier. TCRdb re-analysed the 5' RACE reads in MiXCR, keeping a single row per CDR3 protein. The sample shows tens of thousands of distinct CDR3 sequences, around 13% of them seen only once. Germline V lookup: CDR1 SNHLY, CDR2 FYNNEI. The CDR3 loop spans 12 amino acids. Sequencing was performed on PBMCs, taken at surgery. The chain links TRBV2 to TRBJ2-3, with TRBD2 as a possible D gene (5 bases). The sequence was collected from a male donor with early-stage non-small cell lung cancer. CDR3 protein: CASSGLGDTQYF. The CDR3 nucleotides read TGTGCCAGTAGTGGACTTGGAGATACGCAGTATTTT.